The 10 T cell receptor beta chains listed next were all sequenced from one sample in a study of T cell repertoires in cytomegalovirus infection (dated by TCRdb to about 2019). These receptors' antigens are unknown. Explained via the paper, the treatment or condition label denotes: in vitro stimulation with specific CMV peptide epitopes to enrich CMV-specific T cells. Sequenced on an Illumina HiSeq 1500. TCRdb trimmed the raw reads at Q25, called clones with MiXCR and kept productive beta chains. Each record represents a unique CDR3 protein, reported with the most common genes and DNA among its rows. The sample data list approximately 1,000,000 distinct CDR3 sequences, and roughly 30% of these were observed just once. Around 15% of the sample is held by the ten biggest clonotypes. The material was cultured CD8+ T cells from PBMCs, obtained from culture after CMV antigen stimulation. These receptors all stem from a human donor in good health (CMV status not recorded). Some clones in this sample may be carry-over from other donors' samples.

The chain uses TRBV4-3 and TRBJ1-4; 7 bases align to TRBD1. Germline V lookup: CDR1 LGHNA, CDR2 YSLEER. The CDR3 consists of 15 residues. Trimming at V came to 0 bases and at J to 4 bases, leaving 2 bases not matched to a gene. The CDR3 bases are TGCGCCAGCAGCCAAGATACAGGGGATAATGAAAAACTGTTTTTT. It yields the protein CASSQDTGDNEKLFF.

This clonotype was recorded a few times. The chain couples TRBV6-1 to TRBJ2-7; D is unresolved. Trimming shortened V by 3 bases and J by 6 bases, and 9 bases separated the two germline ends. Germline V gene data show CDR1 as MNHNS and CDR2 as SASEGT. There are 12 residues in the CDR3. CDR3 bases: TGTGCCAGCAGTGACTTTGGGTCCGAGCAGTACTTC. Translated, it gives CASSDFGSEQYF.

The sample holds a few counts of this clonotype. The chain carries TRBV15 and TRBJ2-4; 9 nucleotides match TRBD2. V was pared by 2 bases and J by 2 bases, with 10 bases of the junction left unmatched. This CDR3 has 18 residues. Germline values: CDR1 LNHNV, CDR2 YYDKDF (reference sequence). The CDR3 DNA reads TGTGCCACCAGCAGACCGAGTAGCGGGGGATCTCCCAAAAACATTCAGTACTTC. Residues: CATSRPSSGGSPKNIQYF.

This clonotype was recorded a few times. J is TRBJ2-5 and V is TRBV7-9; possible D gene TRBD2, 6 bases. Trimming removed 2 bases from V and 5 bases from J, with 15 bases in between. The CDR3 has 15 residues. Per the germline V gene, CDR1 is SEHNR and CDR2 is FQNEAQ (reference sequence). The CDR3 DNA reads TGTGCCAGCAGCTTATCCTCCGGGAGTCGGGAGACCCAGTACTTC. Translating gives CASSLSSGSRETQYF.

V usage is TRBV28 and J usage is TRBJ1-1, with a weak D call TRBD1 (5 bases). The V and J ends lost 5 bases and 1 base respectively, with 17 bases between them. This CDR3 comprises 16 residues. CDR1 MDHEN and CDR2 SYDVKM come from the germline V gene. Here the CDR3 DNA reads TGTGCCAGCAGTCTCGCCTTGGACACATCGAACACTGAAGCTTTCTTT. It translates to CASSLALDTSNTEAFF.

The chain is built from TRBV12-3 or TRBV12-4 and TRBJ1-2; 7 positions match TRBD1. The CDR3 has 15 amino acids. The trim removed 6 bases at V and 2 bases at J, leaving 9 bases unmatched. CDR3 nucleotides: TGTGCCAGCAGGACAGGGTATGGTGCCAACTATGGCTACACCTTC. Protein sequence: CASRTGYGANYGYTF.

A few counts support this clonotype. The gene calls are TRBV19 and TRBJ2-7, with D possibly TRBD2 on 7 matching bases. Germline assignment: CDR1 LNHDA and CDR2 SQIVND (reference sequence). Trimming pared 6 bases from V and 6 bases from J, leaving 15 bases between. The CDR3 consists of 13 residues. The CDR3 nucleotides are TGTGCCAGTAGATGTTGGGGGGGGGCCGAGCAGTACGTC. This translates into CASRCWGGAEQYV.

The chain links TRBV2 to TRBJ2-7; 9 positions match TRBD1. Looked up from germline, CDR1 is SNHLY and CDR2 is FYNNEI. Losses at the gene ends were 4 bases for V and 5 bases for J; bases not matched to a gene: 12. This CDR3 is built from 16 residues. CDR3 loop: CASSVQPPGTGNEQYF. The CDR3 DNA is TGTGCCAGCAGTGTCCAACCTCCCGGGACAGGGAACGAGCAGTACTTC.

The chain employs TRBV6-1 and TRBJ1-1, with a weak D call TRBD1 (5 bases). The germline V gene has CDR1 MNHNS and CDR2 SASEGT. The ends were cut back, 5 bases at V and 5 bases at J, with 12 bases in the middle. The CDR3 has 13 amino acids. The CDR3 loop reads CASSKSRVTEAFF. The DNA for the CDR3 is TGTGCCAGCAGTAAATCCAGGGTGACTGAAGCTTTCTTT.

V is TRBV10-3 and J is TRBJ2-5, with 10 nucleotides matching TRBD2. Germline loops: CDR1 ENHRY, CDR2 SYGVKD. This CDR3 is 15 amino acids long. V gave up 10 bases and J gave up 3 bases; unmatched junction bases: 11. The CDR3 region has the DNA TGTGCCACCGGAGGGGCTAGCGGGGGCGAAGAGACCCAGTACTTC. Its protein product is CATGGASGGEETQYF.